This entry features one T cell receptor beta chain sequence. Its target is unknown. Produced via immunoSEQ multiplex PCR; TCRdb's table is partial and in-frame only. The table lists hundreds of thousands of clones, more than 80% of them singletons. This sample's treatment: roughly 18 received Ad26.COV2.S at low or high dose, single or two shots; roughly five received placebo; per-sample allocation not given. Sampling was done on day 63 after the first vaccine or placebo injection. The donor was a Boston adult aged 18-55 years. The data belong to a study of Ad26.COV2.S vaccination and SARS-CoV-2 variants. General study results and limits: From the TCR breadth and depth analyses, total T cell responses may have been underestimated. Similar non-spike TCR breadth was observed in recipients of vaccine and of placebo.

This CDR3 has 15 amino acids. Germline-derived CDR1 and CDR2 are MNHEY and SVGAGI. The V gene lost 2 bases and the J gene lost 4 bases, with 14 bases spanning the gap. The specimen comprised peripheral blood, sampled in a trial of Ad26.COV2.S vaccine versus placebo. The gene calls are TRBV6-5 and TRBJ1-2; D unresolved. This TCR derives from a person aged 18-60 years who received the Ad26.COV2.S COVID-19 vaccine or a placebo. The CDR3 nucleotides read TGTGCCAGCAGTTACCGAGGTTTGGGGATCTATGGCTACACCTTC. Amino acid sequence: CASSYRGLGIYGYTF.